Shown below are 22 T cell receptor beta chains from a single sample sequenced in a study of Graves' ophthalmopathy and Graves' hyperthyroidism. The study amplified TCR beta CDR3 regions using RNA transcripts. HTBI primers served in a first-round RT-PCR, which a second-round multiplex PCR followed. A single record per CDR3 protein comes from TCRdb applying MiXCR to the multiplex PCR reads. The top ten hold approximately 9.6% of the sample, which has 210,000 or so distinct CDR3 sequences, under 30% seen once. Sequenced: peripheral blood. These receptors originate from a man aged 45 to 65 with Graves' ophthalmopathy.

This clonotype was found once. This chain connects TRBV24-1 to TRBJ2-5; 8 nucleotides line up with TRBD1. Germline V gene sequence: CDR1 KGHDR, CDR2 SFDVKD. Trimming took 3 bases from V and 0 from J; bases not matched to a gene: 8. This CDR3 comprises 17 residues. CDR3 loop: CATSDPRQGSHQETQYF. In DNA form, the CDR3 reads TGTGCCACCAGTGATCCGAGACAGGGGTCCCACCAAGAGACCCAGTACTTC.

This clonotype was detected many times. Compared with germline, one end of the junction differs, possibly owing to a read error. The V and J genes are TRBV19 and TRBJ2-7, with D perhaps being TRBD1 or TRBD2 (6 bases each). The CDR3 contains 14 residues. Germline loops: CDR1 LNHDA, CDR2 SQIVND (reference sequence). The CDR3 bases are TGTGCCAGTAGCCCAGGCCCTGGCGGGGACAAGCAGTGCTTC. It translates to CASSPGPGGDKQCF.

This clonotype was counted at least ten times. The V call is TRBV19, the J call TRBJ1-5, with TRBD1 matching 7 bases. The length of the CDR3 is 14 residues. After removal of 7 bases from V and 4 bases from J, the junction contained 7 bases not matched to a gene. CDR1 and CDR2 from the germline V gene are LNHDA and SQIVND (reference sequence). The CDR3 DNA reads TGTGCCAGTAATGGCAGGGGGAGTAATCAGCCCCAGCATTTT. Amino acid sequence: CASNGRGSNQPQHF.

The sample holds many counts of this clonotype. The chain is built from TRBV6-1 and TRBJ2-5, with a tentative D call TRBD1 (5 bases). Germline lookup yields CDR1 MNHNS and CDR2 SASEGT. CDR3 length equals 14 residues. Trimming removed 3 bases at V and 2 bases at J, with 10 bases between. This chain's CDR3 is CASSEPGQQETQYF. The CDR3 coding sequence is TGTGCCAGCAGTGAGCCAGGGCAGCAAGAGACCCAGTACTTC.

The chain recombines TRBV6-1 with TRBJ1-6, with TRBD1 identical over 8 bases. Trimming took 1 base from V and 9 from J; bases not matched to a gene: 11. The CDR3 spans 17 residues. CDR1 and CDR2 from the germline V gene are MNHNS and SASEGT. The CDR3 bases are TGTGCCAGCAGTGAAGATCTTGCTCTTGGACAGGGTTCACCCCTCCACTTT. Translation: CASSEDLALGQGSPLHF.

The chain carries TRBV12-3 or TRBV12-4 and TRBJ2-7, with TRBD1 as a possible D gene (6 bases). This CDR3 spans 12 amino acids. Trimming shortened V by 3 bases and J by 6 bases, and 9 bases separated the two germline ends. In DNA, the CDR3 is TGTGCCAGCAGTTTTACAGGGAGCGAGCAGTACTTC. Protein: CASSFTGSEQYF.

There are many counts of this clonotype. The V and J genes are TRBV12-5 and TRBJ2-5, with TRBD1 matching over 10 bases. Germline assignment: CDR1 LGHNT and CDR2 FRNRAP. The CDR3 loop spans 16 amino acids. V was pared by 7 bases and J by 4 bases, with 12 bases of the junction left unmatched. The CDR3 nucleotides read TGTGCTAGTGTCCCGGGACAGGGGCGTATCGGAGAGACCCAGTACTTC. It codes for CASVPGQGRIGETQYF.

This clonotype came up many times. V and J are TRBV6-5 and TRBJ2-7; 7 bases agree with TRBD2. The CDR3 sequence is 12 residues long. Germline V gene data show CDR1 as MNHEY and CDR2 as SVGAGI. The ends lost 5 bases at V and 5 bases at J; junction bases unmatched: 3. CDR3 coding DNA: TGTGCCAGCAGTCCGGGGGGACACGAGCAGTACTTC. Translating gives CASSPGGHEQYF.

This clonotype was recorded once. CDR3: CASSGQGATGTEAFF. DNA for the CDR3: TGTGCCAGCAGCGGACAGGGGGCTACAGGGACTGAAGCTTTCTTT. The chain joins TRBV6-1 to TRBJ1-1, with 11 bases identical to TRBD1. Unmatched junction bases numbered 8, after V lost 6 bases and J lost 5 bases. This CDR3 comprises 15 residues. CDR1 and CDR2 (germline): MNHNS, SASEGT.

This rearrangement joins TRBV24-1 to TRBJ2-7; 11 bases are shared with TRBD2. This CDR3 contains 14 residues. In germline, CDR1 is KGHDR, CDR2 SFDVKD. V was pared by 3 bases and J by 5 bases, with 2 bases of the junction left unmatched. CDR3 in amino acids: CATSDTSGSDEQYF. CDR3 DNA: TGTGCCACCAGTGATACTAGCGGGAGCGACGAGCAGTACTTC.

This clonotype showed up many times. The chain recombines TRBV12-3 or TRBV12-4 with TRBJ2-5; 7 positions match TRBD2. The CDR3 is 14 residues long. V lost 2 bases to trimming and J lost 1 base; unmatched junction nucleotides: 1. The CDR3 loop is CASSLTGGQETQYF. The CDR3 DNA is TGTGCCAGCAGTTTAACGGGAGGCCAAGAGACCCAGTACTTC.

This sequence joins TRBV4-1 and TRBJ1-1; D remains ambiguous. CDR1 MGHRA and CDR2 YSYEKL come from the germline V gene. The CDR3 sequence is 14 residues long. The V end lost 0 bases, the J end lost 4 bases, and 9 bases lay between the germline ends. The DNA for the CDR3 is TGCGCCAGCAGCCAAGATAAGGCAGGCACTGAAGCTTTCTTT. Its protein is CASSQDKAGTEAFF.

The table lists this clonotype with a count of one. The V call is TRBV5-8, the J call TRBJ1-6; the D is unclear. This CDR3 spans 18 amino acids. Germline assignment: CDR1 SGHTS and CDR2 YDEGEE. V gave up 4 bases and J gave up 0 bases, with 17 bases separating them. In DNA, the CDR3 is TGTGCCAGCAGCCCTAATCTCGCCGGCGGCTCCTATAATTCACCCCTCCACTTT. It codes for CASSPNLAGGSYNSPLHF. Using reference TRBV5-8 and TRBJ1-6 for the parts outside the CDR3, the full variable domain is EAGVTQSPTHLIKTRGQQATLRCSPISGHTSVYWYQQALGLGLQFLLWYDEGEERNRGNFPPRFSGRQFPNYSSELNVNALELEDSALYLCASSPNLAGGSYNSPLHFGNGTRLTVT.

This sequence joins TRBV6-5 and TRBJ2-2; TRBD2 aligns across 9 bases. The CDR3 extends over 16 amino acids. With 4 bases clipped from V and 0 bases from J, the junction kept 3 bases outside the gene matches. CDR1 and CDR2 (germline): MNHEY, SVGAGI. The CDR3 nucleotides read TGTGCCAGCAGTTTTCTAGCGGGGTCGAACACCGGGGAGCTGTTTTTT. It is translated as CASSFLAGSNTGELFF.

This clonotype has ten or more counts. The chain has TRBV7-8 and TRBJ2-4; 7 nucleotides match TRBD1. Germline V gene data show CDR1 as SGHVS and CDR2 as FQNEAQ. The ends lost 4 bases at V and 6 bases at J; junction bases unmatched: 3. The CDR3 totals 13 residues. The CDR3 protein is CASSSGQINIQYF. The CDR3 bases are TGTGCCAGCAGCTCGGGACAGATAAACATTCAGTACTTC. Using reference TRBV7-8 and TRBJ2-4 for the parts outside the CDR3, the full variable domain is GAGVSQSPRYKVAKRGQDVALRCDPISGHVSLFWYQQALGQGPEFLTYFQNEAQLDKSGLPSDRFFAERPEGSVSTLKIQRTQQEDSAVYLCASSSGQINIQYFGAGTRLSVL.

In this sample, this clonotype turned up many times. V usage is TRBV4-1 and J usage is TRBJ2-7; tentatively, D is TRBD2 (6 bases). CDR3 length: 12 residues. Trimming removed 1 base from V and 7 bases from J, with 8 bases in between. Germline CDR1 is MGHRA and CDR2 is YSYEKL. The CDR3 loop reads CASSQVGGEQYF. CDR3 sequence (DNA): TGCGCCAGCAGCCAAGTTGGGGGGGAGCAGTACTTC.

The table lists this clonotype with many counts. V and J are TRBV12-3 or TRBV12-4 and TRBJ2-7, with D maybe TRBD1 (8 bases). The CDR3 has 14 residues. V was clipped by 8 bases and J by 4 bases, with 18 bases between them. The CDR3 here is CASGAGTGEYEQYF. The CDR3 DNA reads as TGTGCCAGCGGAGCGGGGACAGGAGAATACGAGCAGTACTTC.

V usage is TRBV7-8 and J usage is TRBJ1-1; D gene ambiguous. V lost 0 bases and J lost 1, with 9 bases in between. The CDR3 spans 15 residues. Germline V CDR1 and CDR2: SGHVS, FQNEAQ. The CDR3 nucleotides are TGTGCCAGCAGCTTAGCGGCAGTGACGAACACTGAAGCTTTCTTT. It is translated as CASSLAAVTNTEAFF. Using reference TRBV7-8 and TRBJ1-1 for the parts outside the CDR3, the full variable domain is GAGVSQSPRYKVAKRGQDVALRCDPISGHVSLFWYQQALGQGPEFLTYFQNEAQLDKSGLPSDRFFAERPEGSVSTLKIQRTQQEDSAVYLCASSLAAVTNTEAFFGQGTRLTVV.

In its sample, this clonotype was seen many times. The V gene is TRBV7-3, the J gene TRBJ2-5; 8 bases line up with TRBD2. The CDR3 runs 15 residues. Germline loops: CDR1 SGHTA, CDR2 FQGTGA. The junction had 5 bases not matched to a gene; V was cut back by 2 bases and J by 3 bases. In DNA, the CDR3 is TGTGCCAGCAGCTTAGTATTCGGGAGGGAAGAGACCCAGTACTTC. This encodes CASSLVFGREETQYF.

This clonotype was detected ten times or more. V gene TRBV7-2 combines with J gene TRBJ1-3; D might be TRBD1 (6 bases). The V gene's germline CDR1 is SGHTA and CDR2 FQGNSA. This CDR3 has 14 amino acids. Trimming removed 6 bases from V and 4 bases from J, with 13 bases in between. The CDR3 DNA reads as TGTGCCAGCAGTTCGGGGGGCGTCGGAAACACCATATATTTT. Translation: CASSSGGVGNTIYF.

The rearrangement uses TRBV5-8 and TRBJ1-2, with D hard to call. The germline V and J ends were trimmed by 4 bases and 6 bases, with 13 bases remaining between them. The CDR3 length is 13 residues. CDR1 is SGHTS and CDR2 is YDEGEE in the germline V gene. For the CDR3, the DNA is TGTGCCAGCAGCCTACAATACCTCGATGGCTACACCTTC. It encodes CASSLQYLDGYTF.

The chain employs TRBV28 and TRBJ1-3; unclear D gene. The germline gives CDR1 MDHEN, CDR2 SYDVKM. The length of the CDR3 is 15 residues. V dropped 2 bases and J dropped 0 bases, with 8 bases sitting between them. For the CDR3, the DNA is TGTGCCAGCAGTTTAGGGCGGAGCTCTGGAAACACCATATATTTT. Translating gives CASSLGRSSGNTIYF.